These T cell receptor beta chains were read from a single sample in a study of blood T cell repertoires in COVID-19. Libraries were prepared by immunoSEQ multiplex PCR; TCRdb keeps only in-frame clonotypes and omits some of them. Among approximately 180,000 clones listed, roughly 83% were seen once. Sequencing used peripheral blood. These receptors all come from a woman aged 40 to 49 with COVID-19, enrolled during active disease. Each CDR3 is given with its conserved first and last residue. Each record gives: CDR3 DNA, CDR3 protein, clone size, D gene, V gene, J gene. A D gene is named only where the DNA matches it firmly. Only part of the rows carry a size: once, few, many, or a class if the clone is expanded.

cdr3_nt: TGTGCCACCAGTGACCCTAGACAGGGGGGGCCAGATACGCAGTATTTT
cdr3_aa: CATSDPRQGGPDTQYF
clone_size: NA
d_call: TRBD1
v_call: TRBV24-1
j_call: TRBJ2-3

cdr3_nt: TGTGCCATAACAGGGGTCTCCTATAATTCACCCCTCCACTTT
cdr3_aa: CAITGVSYNSPLHF
clone_size: NA
d_call: TRBD1
v_call: TRBV6-5
j_call: TRBJ1-6

cdr3_nt: TGTGCCAGTAGTCCTACAGGGTTACGGGAGACCCAGTACTTC
cdr3_aa: CASSPTGLRETQYF
clone_size: NA
d_call: NA
v_call: TRBV19
j_call: TRBJ2-5

cdr3_nt: TGTGCCAGCAGCCAACTCAGGGATCAGCCCCAGCATTTT
cdr3_aa: CASSQLRDQPQHF
clone_size: NA
d_call: NA
v_call: TRBV3-1/TRBV3-2
j_call: TRBJ1-5

cdr3_nt: TGTGCCAGCAGCTACCACTTGGGGGCCAACGTCCTGACTTTC
cdr3_aa: CASSYHLGANVLTF
clone_size: few
d_call: NA
v_call: TRBV7-3
j_call: TRBJ2-6

cdr3_nt: TGTGCCAGCAGGGGACAGCACACAGATACGCAGTATTTT
cdr3_aa: CASRGQHTDTQYF
clone_size: few
d_call: TRBD1
v_call: TRBV6-6
j_call: TRBJ2-3

cdr3_nt: TGTGCCACTAAAAGTGGGGCTTACGAGCAGTACTTC
cdr3_aa: CATKSGAYEQYF
clone_size: many
d_call: NA
v_call: TRBV19
j_call: TRBJ2-7

cdr3_nt: TGTGCCAGCAGCGTAGGTCAGGGGCTATATTCAGATACGCAGTATTTT
cdr3_aa: CASSVGQGLYSDTQYF
clone_size: NA
d_call: NA
v_call: TRBV9
j_call: TRBJ2-3

cdr3_nt: TGTGCCAGCAGTGAGACAGTAGCGGGAGGGCCGGTGGGTACGCAGTATTTT
cdr3_aa: CASSETVAGGPVGTQYF
clone_size: few
d_call: TRBD2
v_call: TRBV6-1
j_call: TRBJ2-3

cdr3_nt: TGCGCCAGCAGCTTGACAGGGGTAGAAGAAAAACTGTTTTTT
cdr3_aa: CASSLTGVEEKLFF
clone_size: NA
d_call: TRBD1
v_call: TRBV5-1
j_call: TRBJ1-4

cdr3_nt: TGCAGCGTCGCACAGACAGGGGCGGATACGCAGTATTTT
cdr3_aa: CSVAQTGADTQYF
clone_size: NA
d_call: TRBD1
v_call: TRBV29-1
j_call: TRBJ2-3

cdr3_nt: TGTGCCAGCAGTGGATTACAGGGGTCTCTAACTAACGAGCAGTACTTC
cdr3_aa: CASSGLQGSLTNEQYF
clone_size: few
d_call: TRBD1
v_call: TRBV6-1
j_call: TRBJ2-7

cdr3_nt: TGTGCCAGCAGCTCCCGGGACAGGGGCCCCTATAATTCACCCCTCCACTTT
cdr3_aa: CASSSRDRGPYNSPLHF
clone_size: NA
d_call: TRBD1
v_call: TRBV7-2
j_call: TRBJ1-6

cdr3_nt: TGTGCCAGCAGGTGGGGGGGCGAGACCCCCAATCAGCCCCAGCATTTT
cdr3_aa: CASRWGGETPNQPQHF
clone_size: NA
d_call: NA
v_call: TRBV2
j_call: TRBJ1-5

cdr3_nt: TGTGCCAGCAGCTCCCAAACGGGACTAGCAGAGACCCAGTACTTC
cdr3_aa: CASSSQTGLAETQYF
clone_size: NA
d_call: TRBD2
v_call: TRBV7-2
j_call: TRBJ2-5

cdr3_nt: TGCGCCAGCAGCTTGGAAGGGGTCACAGATACGCAGTATTTT
cdr3_aa: CASSLEGVTDTQYF
clone_size: NA
d_call: NA
v_call: TRBV5-1
j_call: TRBJ2-3